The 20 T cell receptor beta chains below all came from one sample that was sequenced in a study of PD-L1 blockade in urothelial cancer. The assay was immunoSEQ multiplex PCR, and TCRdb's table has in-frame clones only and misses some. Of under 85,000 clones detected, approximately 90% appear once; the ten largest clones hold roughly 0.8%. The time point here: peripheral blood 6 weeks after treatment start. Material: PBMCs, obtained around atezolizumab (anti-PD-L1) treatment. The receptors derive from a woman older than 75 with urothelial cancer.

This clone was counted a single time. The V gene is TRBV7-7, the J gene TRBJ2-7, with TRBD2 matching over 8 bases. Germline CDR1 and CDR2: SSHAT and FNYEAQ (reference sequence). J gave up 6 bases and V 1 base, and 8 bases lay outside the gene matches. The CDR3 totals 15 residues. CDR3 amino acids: CASSLGTSGAGEQYF. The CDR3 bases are TGTGCCAGCAGCTTAGGCACTAGCGGTGCTGGCGAGCAGTACTTC.

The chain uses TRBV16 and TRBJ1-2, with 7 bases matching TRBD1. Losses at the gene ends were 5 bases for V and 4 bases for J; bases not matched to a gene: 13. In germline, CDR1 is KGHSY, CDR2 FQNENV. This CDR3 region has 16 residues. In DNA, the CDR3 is TGTGCCAGCAGCTCCGGGAGGGGGCGTCGGGGCTATGGCTACACCTTC. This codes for CASSSGRGRRGYGYTF.

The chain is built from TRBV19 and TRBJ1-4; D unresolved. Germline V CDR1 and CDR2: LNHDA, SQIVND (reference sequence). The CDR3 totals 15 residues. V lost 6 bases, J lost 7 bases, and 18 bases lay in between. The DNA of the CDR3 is TGTGCCAGTAGCCCCCTCGGGGTAGAGAGTGAAAAACTGTTTTTT. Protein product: CASSPLGVESEKLFF.

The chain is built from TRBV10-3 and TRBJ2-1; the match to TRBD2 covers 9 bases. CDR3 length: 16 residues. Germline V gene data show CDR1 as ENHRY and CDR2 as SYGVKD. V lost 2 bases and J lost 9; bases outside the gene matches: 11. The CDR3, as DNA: TGTGCCATCAGTGAGGCGGCGGGAGGGGTGTTGGGTGAGCAGTTCTTC. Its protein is CAISEAAGGVLGEQFF.

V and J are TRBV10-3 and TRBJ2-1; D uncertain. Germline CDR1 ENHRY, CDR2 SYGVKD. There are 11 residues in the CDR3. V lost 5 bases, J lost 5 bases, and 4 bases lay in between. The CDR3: CAISTNNEQFF. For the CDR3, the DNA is TGTGCCATCAGTACAAACAATGAGCAGTTCTTC.

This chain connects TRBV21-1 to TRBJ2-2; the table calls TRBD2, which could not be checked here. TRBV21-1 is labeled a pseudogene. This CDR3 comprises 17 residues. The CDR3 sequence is CASSSRLAGENTGELFF. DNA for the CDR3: TGTGCCAGCAGCTCCCGACTAGCGGGTGAGAACACCGGGGAGCTGTTTTTT.

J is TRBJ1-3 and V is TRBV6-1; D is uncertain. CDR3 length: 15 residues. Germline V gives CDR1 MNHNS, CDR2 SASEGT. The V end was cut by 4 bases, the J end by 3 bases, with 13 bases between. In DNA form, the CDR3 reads TGTGCCAGCAGTGTCTCAGGCGCCAATGGAAACACCATATATTTT. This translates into CASSVSGANGNTIYF.

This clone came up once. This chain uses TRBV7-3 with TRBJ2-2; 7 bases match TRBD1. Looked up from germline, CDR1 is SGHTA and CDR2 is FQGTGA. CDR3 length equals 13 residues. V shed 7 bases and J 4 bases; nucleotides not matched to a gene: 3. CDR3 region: CASMTGPTGELFF. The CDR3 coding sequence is TGTGCCAGCATGACAGGGCCCACCGGGGAGCTGTTTTTT. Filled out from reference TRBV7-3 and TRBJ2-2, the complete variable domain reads GAGVSQTPSNKVTEKGKYVELRCDPISGHTALYWYRQSLGQGPEFLIYFQGTGAADDSGLPNDRFFAVRPEGSVSTLKIQRTERGDSAVYLCASMTGPTGELFFGEGSRLTVL.

The CDR3 sequence is CASSWGPIWGDNEQFF. CDR3 DNA sequence: TGTGCCAGCAGTTGGGGCCCAATCTGGGGCGACAATGAGCAGTTCTTC. The chain joins TRBV27 to TRBJ2-1; D might be TRBD1 (5 bases). Trimming took 4 bases from V and 5 from J, leaving 18 bases between them. CDR1 is MNHEY and CDR2 is SMNVEV in the germline V gene (reference sequence). The CDR3 runs 16 residues.

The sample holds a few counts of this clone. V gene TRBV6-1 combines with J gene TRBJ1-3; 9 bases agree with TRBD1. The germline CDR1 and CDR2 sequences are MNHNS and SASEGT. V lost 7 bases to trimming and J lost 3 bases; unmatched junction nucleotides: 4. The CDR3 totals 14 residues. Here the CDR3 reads CASIQGAGGNTIYF. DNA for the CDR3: TGTGCCAGCATACAGGGGGCAGGTGGAAACACCATATATTTT.

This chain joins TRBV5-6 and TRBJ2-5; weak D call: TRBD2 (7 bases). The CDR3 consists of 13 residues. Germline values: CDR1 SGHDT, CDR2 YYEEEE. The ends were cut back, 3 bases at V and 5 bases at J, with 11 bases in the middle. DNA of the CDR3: TGTGCCAGCAGCTGGGGGGGCTACGAGACCCAGTACTTC. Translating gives CASSWGGYETQYF.

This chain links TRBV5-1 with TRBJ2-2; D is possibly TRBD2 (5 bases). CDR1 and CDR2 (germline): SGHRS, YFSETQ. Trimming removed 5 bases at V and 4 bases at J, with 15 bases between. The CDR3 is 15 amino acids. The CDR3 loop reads CASRSQLGSTGELFF. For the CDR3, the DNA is TGCGCCAGCAGGTCACAACTAGGGTCCACCGGGGAGCTGTTTTTT.

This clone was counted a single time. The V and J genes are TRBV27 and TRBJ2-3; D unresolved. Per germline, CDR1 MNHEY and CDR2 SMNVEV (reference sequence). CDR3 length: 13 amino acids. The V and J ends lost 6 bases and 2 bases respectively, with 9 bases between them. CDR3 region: CASSPKITDTQYF. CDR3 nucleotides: TGTGCCAGCAGCCCTAAGATCACAGATACGCAGTATTTT.

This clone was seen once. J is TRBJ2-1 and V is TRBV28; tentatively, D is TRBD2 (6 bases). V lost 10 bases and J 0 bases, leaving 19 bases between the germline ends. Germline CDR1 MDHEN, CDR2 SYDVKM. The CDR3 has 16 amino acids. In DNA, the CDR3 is TGTGCCACAGCCGGGGTGGGGGAGGCCTCCTACAATGAGCAGTTCTTC. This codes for CATAGVGEASYNEQFF.

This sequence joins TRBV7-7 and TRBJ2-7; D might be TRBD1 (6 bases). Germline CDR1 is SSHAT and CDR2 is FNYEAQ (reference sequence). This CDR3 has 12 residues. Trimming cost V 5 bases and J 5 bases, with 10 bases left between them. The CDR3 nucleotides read TGTGCCAGCAGCGCGACAGGTAACGAGCAGTACTTC. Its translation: CASSATGNEQYF.

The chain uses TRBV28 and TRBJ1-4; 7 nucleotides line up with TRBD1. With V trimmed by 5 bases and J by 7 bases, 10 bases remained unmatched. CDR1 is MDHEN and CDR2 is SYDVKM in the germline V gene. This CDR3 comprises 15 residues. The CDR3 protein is CASSTRARGAEKLFF. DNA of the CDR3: TGTGCCAGCAGTACACGCGCCAGGGGGGCTGAAAAACTGTTTTTT.

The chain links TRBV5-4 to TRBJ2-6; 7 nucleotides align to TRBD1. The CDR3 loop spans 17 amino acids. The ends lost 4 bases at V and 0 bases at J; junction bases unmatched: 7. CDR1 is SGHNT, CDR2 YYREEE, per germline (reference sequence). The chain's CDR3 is CASSDRATSSGANVLTF. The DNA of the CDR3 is TGTGCCAGCAGCGACAGGGCGACCTCCTCTGGGGCCAACGTCCTGACTTTC.

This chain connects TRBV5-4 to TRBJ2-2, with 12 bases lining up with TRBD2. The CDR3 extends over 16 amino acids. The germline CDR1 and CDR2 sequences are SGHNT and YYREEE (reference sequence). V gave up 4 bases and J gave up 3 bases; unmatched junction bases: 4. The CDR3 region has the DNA TGTGCCAGCAGCCCAGGGACTAGCGGGTACACCGGGGAGCTGTTTTTT. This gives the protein CASSPGTSGYTGELFF.

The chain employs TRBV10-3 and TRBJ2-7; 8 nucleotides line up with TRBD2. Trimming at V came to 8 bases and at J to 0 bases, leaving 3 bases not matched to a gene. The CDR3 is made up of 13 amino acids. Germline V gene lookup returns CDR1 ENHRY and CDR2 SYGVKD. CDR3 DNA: TGTGCCATCCGGGCGGGGGGCTCCTACGAGCAGTACTTC. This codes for CAIRAGGSYEQYF.

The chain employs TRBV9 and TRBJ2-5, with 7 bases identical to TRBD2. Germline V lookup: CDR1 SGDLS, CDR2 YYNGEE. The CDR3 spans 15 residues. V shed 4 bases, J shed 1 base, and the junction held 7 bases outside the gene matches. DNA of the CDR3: TGTGCCAGCAGCCCCCGGGCGGGGGTCCAAGAGACCCAGTACTTC. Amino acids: CASSPRAGVQETQYF.